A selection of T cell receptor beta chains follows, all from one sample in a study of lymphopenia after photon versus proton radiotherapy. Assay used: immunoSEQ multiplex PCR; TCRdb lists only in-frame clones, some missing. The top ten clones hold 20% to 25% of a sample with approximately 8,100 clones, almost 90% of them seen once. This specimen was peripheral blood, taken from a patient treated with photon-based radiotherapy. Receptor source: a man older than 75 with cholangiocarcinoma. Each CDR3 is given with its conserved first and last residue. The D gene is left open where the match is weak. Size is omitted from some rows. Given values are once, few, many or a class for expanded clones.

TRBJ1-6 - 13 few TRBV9 CASSVARESPLHF TGTGCCAGCAGCGTAGCTCGAGAATCACCCCTCCACTTT
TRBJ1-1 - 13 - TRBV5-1 CASSRIGATEAFF TGCGCCAGCAGCAGGATAGGCGCCACTGAAGCTTTCTTT
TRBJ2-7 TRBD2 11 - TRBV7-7 CASSSGGEQYF TGTGCCAGCAGCTCGGGGGGCGAGCAGTACTTC
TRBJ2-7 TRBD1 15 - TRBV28 CASSLPDRVLHEQYF TGTGCCAGCAGTTTACCCGACAGGGTCCTCCACGAGCAGTACTTC
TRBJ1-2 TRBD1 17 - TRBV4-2 CASSPHPDRGPNYGYTF TGTGCCAGCAGCCCCCACCCGGACAGGGGGCCGAACTATGGCTACACCTTC
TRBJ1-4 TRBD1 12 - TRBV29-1 CSVGTGYEKLFF TGCAGCGTTGGGACAGGGTATGAAAAACTGTTTTTT
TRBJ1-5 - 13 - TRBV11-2 CASSLEGGEPQHF TGTGCCAGCAGCTTAGAAGGGGGGGAGCCCCAGCATTTT
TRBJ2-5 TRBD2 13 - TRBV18 CASSTLAGETQYF TGTGCCAGCTCAACACTAGCGGGAGAGACCCAGTACTTC
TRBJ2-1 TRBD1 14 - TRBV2 CASSGQGPYNEQFF TGTGCCAGCAGTGGACAGGGGCCATACAATGAGCAGTTCTTC
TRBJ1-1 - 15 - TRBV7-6 CASSLGGQRNTEAFF TGTGCCAGCAGCTTAGGAGGACAGAGAAACACTGAAGCTTTCTTT
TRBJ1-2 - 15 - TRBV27 CASSLQGEMGYGYTF TGTGCCAGCAGTTTACAGGGAGAAATGGGCTATGGCTACACCTTC
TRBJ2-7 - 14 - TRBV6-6 CASSSHDMTYEQYF TGTGCCAGCAGTTCCCACGACATGACCTACGAGCAGTACTTC
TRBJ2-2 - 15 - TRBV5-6 CASSYRDREAGELFF TGTGCCAGCAGCTACCGGGACCGAGAGGCCGGGGAGCTGTTTTTT
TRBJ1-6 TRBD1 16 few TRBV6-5 CASSYSGRTGGSPLHF TGTGCCAGCAGTTACTCCGGACGGACAGGAGGTTCACCCCTCCACTTT
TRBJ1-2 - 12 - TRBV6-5 CASLRAGSGYTF TGTGCCAGCCTCCGAGCGGGTTCTGGCTACACCTTC
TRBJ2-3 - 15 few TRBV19 CASTPRGFDTDTQYF TGTGCCAGTACGCCACGCGGGTTTGACACAGATACGCAGTATTTT
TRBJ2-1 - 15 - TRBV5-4 CASSGGASFGNEQFF TGTGCCAGTTCTGGGGGGGCCTCCTTTGGAAATGAGCAGTTCTTC
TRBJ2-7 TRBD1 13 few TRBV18 CASSPDREYEQYF TGTGCCAGCTCACCCGACAGGGAGTACGAGCAGTACTTC
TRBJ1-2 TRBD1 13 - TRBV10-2 CASRADRGWGYTF TGCGCCAGCCGGGCGGACAGGGGTTGGGGCTACACCTTC
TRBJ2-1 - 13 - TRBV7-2 CASSLLLGGSLFF TGTGCCAGCAGCTTACTCCTCGGGGGATCCTTGTTCTTC
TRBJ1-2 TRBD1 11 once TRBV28 CASSLDREATF TGTGCCAGCAGTTTAGACAGGGAGGCCACCTTC
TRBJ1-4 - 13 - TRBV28 CASSLRPYEKLFF TGTGCCAGCAGTTTAAGGCCATATGAAAAACTGTTTTTT
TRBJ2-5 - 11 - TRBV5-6 CASSSGETQYF TGTGCCAGCAGCTCCGGTGAGACCCAGTACTTC
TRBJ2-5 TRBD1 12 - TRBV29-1 CSVARGQETQYF TGCAGCGTTGCAAGGGGGCAGGAGACCCAGTACTTC
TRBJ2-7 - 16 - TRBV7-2 CASRSGGRGVSYEQYF TGTGCCAGCAGATCCGGCGGCAGGGGAGTATCCTACGAGCAGTACTTC
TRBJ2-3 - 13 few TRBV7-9 CASSSRGPDTQYF TGTGCCAGCAGCTCCAGGGGTCCAGATACGCAGTATTTT
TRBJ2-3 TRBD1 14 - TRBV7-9 CASSPDRGSDTQYF TGTGCCAGCAGCCCGGACAGGGGTTCAGATACGCAGTATTTT
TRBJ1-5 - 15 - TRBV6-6 CASKDWGSSNQPQHF TGTGCCAGCAAAGATTGGGGCTCTAGCAATCAGCCCCAGCATTTT
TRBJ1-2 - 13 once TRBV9 CASSADNWGGYTF TGTGCCAGCAGCGCGGACAATTGGGGTGGCTACACCTTC
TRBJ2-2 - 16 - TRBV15 CATSRLKGVTTGELFF TGTGCCACCAGCAGATTGAAGGGGGTTACCACCGGGGAGCTGTTTTTT
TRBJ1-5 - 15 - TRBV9 CASSVVPDSNQPQHF TGTGCCAGCAGCGTAGTACCGGATAGCAATCAGCCCCAGCATTTT
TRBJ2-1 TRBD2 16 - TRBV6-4 CASSVLAGGFSNEQFF TGTGCCAGCAGTGTACTAGCGGGGGGTTTCTCTAATGAGCAGTTCTTC
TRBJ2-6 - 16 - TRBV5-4 CASSLGRVSGANVLTF TGTGCCAGCAGCCTCGGACGGGTCTCTGGGGCCAACGTCCTGACTTTC
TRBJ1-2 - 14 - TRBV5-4 CASSLDNTNYGYTF TGTGCCAGCAGCCTCGACAACACTAACTATGGCTACACCTTC
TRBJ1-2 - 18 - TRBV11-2 CASSTLRPGNARSYGYTF TGTGCCAGCAGCACCCTGAGGCCAGGGAATGCGCGGTCGTATGGCTACACCTTC
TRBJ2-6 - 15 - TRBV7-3 CASSSSGEGANVLTF TGTGCCAGCAGCTCCTCGGGAGAGGGGGCCAACGTCCTGACTTTC
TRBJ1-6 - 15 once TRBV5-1 CASSLELGFNSPLHF TGCGCCAGCAGCTTGGAGCTAGGATTTAATTCACCCCTCCACTTT
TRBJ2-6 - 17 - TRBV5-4 CASSSAKGPTGANVLTF TGTGCCAGCAGCTCCGCGAAGGGACCTACTGGGGCCAACGTCCTGACTTTC
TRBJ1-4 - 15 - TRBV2 CASRILGQEGEKLFF TGTGCCAGCAGGATCTTGGGGCAGGAGGGTGAAAAACTGTTTTTT
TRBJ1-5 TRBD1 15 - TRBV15 CATSRATGGNQPQHF TGTGCCACCAGCAGAGCTACAGGGGGCAATCAGCCCCAGCATTTT
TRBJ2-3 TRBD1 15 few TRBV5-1 CASSVGQEGADTQYF TGCGCCAGCAGCGTGGGACAGGAGGGGGCAGATACGCAGTATTTT
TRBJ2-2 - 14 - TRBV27 CASSLNGDTGELFF TGTGCCAGCAGTTTAAACGGGGACACCGGGGAGCTGTTTTTT
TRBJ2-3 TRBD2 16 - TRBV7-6 CASSFLERGGTDTQYF TGTGCCAGCAGCTTCTTGGAGCGCGGGGGAACAGATACGCAGTATTTT
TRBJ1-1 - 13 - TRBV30 CAWSGYFRTEAFF TGTGCCTGGAGTGGATATTTCAGGACTGAAGCTTTCTTT
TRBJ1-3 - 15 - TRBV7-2 CASSLEWGRVYTIYF TGTGCCAGCAGCTTAGAATGGGGCAGGGTATACACCATATATTTT
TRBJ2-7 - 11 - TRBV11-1 CASRYDGEQYF TGTGCCAGCAGGTACGACGGCGAGCAGTACTTC
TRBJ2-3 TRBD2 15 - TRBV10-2 CASRPGLAGTDTQYF TGCGCCAGCAGACCGGGACTAGCGGGGACAGATACGCAGTATTTT
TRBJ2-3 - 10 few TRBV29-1 CSVDTDTQYF TGCAGCGTGGACACAGATACGCAGTATTTT
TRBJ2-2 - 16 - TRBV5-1 CASSLKAESNTGELFF TGCGCCAGCAGCTTGAAGGCGGAAAGCAACACCGGGGAGCTGTTTTTT
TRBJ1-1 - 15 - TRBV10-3 CAISDSGRLETEAFF TGTGCCATCAGTGATAGTGGCCGGTTGGAAACTGAAGCTTTCTTT
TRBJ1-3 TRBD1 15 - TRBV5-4 CASSQQGARGNTIYF TGTGCCAGCAGCCAACAGGGGGCGCGGGGAAACACCATATATTTT
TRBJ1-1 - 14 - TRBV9 CASSVMGGNTEAFF TGTGCCAGCAGCGTAATGGGCGGGAACACTGAAGCTTTCTTT